Here is one TCR beta chain with its context. As yet, its antigen is unknown. This sample stems from a study of CD8+CD57+ T cells in acquired aplastic anemia. Looking at the study overall: DNA from sorted CD4+ and CD8+ cells averaged about 3.2 ug. Study-level findings and limits: Patients shared twenty-nine CD8+ CDR3 sequences with controls.

The template for TCR beta VDJ and CDR3 sequence profiling was genomic DNA. One entry per CDR3 protein, called by TCRdb with MiXCR from the reads. This table holds more than 250,000 distinct CDR3 sequences, roughly 80% found once. Germline V lookup: CDR1 MGHDK, CDR2 SYGVNS. This CDR3 has 14 residues. The V end was cut by 4 bases, the J end by 5 bases, with 11 bases between. For sequencing, patients were chosen who had shown expansion of CD8+CD57+ cells by flow cytometry. Each patient carried a diagnosis of severe acquired aplastic anemia. The chain recombines TRBV25-1 with TRBJ1-4; unclear D gene. The sequence was collected from a human donor with aplastic anemia. The sequencing input was sorted CD4+, CD8+, or CD8+CD57+ T cells (not recorded which) from PBMCs. CDR3 DNA: TGTGCCAGCAGTGCTAGACGGAGCAATGAAAAACTGTTTTTT. It codes for CASSARRSNEKLFF. The variable domain in full, with the rest retrieved from reference TRBV25-1 and TRBJ1-4, is EADIYQTPRYLVIGTGKKITLECSQTMGHDKMYWYQQDPGMELHLIHYSYGVNSTEKGDLSSESTVSRIRTEHFPLTLESARPSHTSQYLCASSARRSNEKLFFGSGTQLSVL.